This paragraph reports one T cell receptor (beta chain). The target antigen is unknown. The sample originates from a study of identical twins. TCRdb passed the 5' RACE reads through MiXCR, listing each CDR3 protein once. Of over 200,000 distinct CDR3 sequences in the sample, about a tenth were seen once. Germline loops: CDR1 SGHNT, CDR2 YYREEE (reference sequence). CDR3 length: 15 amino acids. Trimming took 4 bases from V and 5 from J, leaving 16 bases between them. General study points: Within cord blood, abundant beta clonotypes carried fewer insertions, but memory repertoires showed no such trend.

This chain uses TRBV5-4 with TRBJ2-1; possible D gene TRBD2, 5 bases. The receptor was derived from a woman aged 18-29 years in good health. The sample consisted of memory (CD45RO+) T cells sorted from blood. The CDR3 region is CASSVTTAPNNEQFF. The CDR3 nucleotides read TGTGCCAGCAGCGTGACTACAGCTCCGAACAATGAGCAGTTCTTC.